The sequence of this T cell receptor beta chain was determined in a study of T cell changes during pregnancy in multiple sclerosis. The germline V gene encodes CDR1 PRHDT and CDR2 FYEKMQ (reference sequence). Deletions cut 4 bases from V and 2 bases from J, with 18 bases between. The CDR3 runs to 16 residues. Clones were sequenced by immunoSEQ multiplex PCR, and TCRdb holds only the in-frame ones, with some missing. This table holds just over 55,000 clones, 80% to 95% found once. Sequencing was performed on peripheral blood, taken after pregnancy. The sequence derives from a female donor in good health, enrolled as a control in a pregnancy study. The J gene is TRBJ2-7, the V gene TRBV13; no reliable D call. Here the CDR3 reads CASSSAPPSPTYEQYF. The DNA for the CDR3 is TGTGCCAGCAGCTCTGCTCCGCCTAGTCCTACCTACGAGCAGTACTTC.